Given below is one T cell receptor beta chain in context. This clone occurred a few times. Its antigen remains undetermined. No base qualities exist here, and no much larger clone lies one base off it. Genomic DNA was isolated using the Qiagen DNeasy kit from unsorted PBMCs as well as from negatively selected CD4+ and CD8+ fractions. TCR beta CDR3 regions were amplified by immunoSEQ multiplex PCR using primers annealing to V and J segments. A synthetic immune receptor repertoire was used to minimize amplification bias, and any remaining bias was removed computationally after sequencing. For the original study's pipeline: Custom Python scripts were used to quantify repertoire diversity as the Shannon entropy index. Unsorted, CD4+ and CD8+ repertoires were examined separately, except in combined analyses, for which CD4+ and CD8+ sequences were merged in silico. Clonal expansion was defined as at least a 2-fold frequency increase after treatment relative to C1D1, with a pseudocount of 0.5 for undetected baseline clones. Clones with 0 or 1 copy at C1D1 were classified as singleton clones, and clones with 2 or more copies were classified as non-singleton clones. Clones expanded in unsorted samples were assigned a CD4+, CD8+ or unknown annotation through matching of protein sequences in sorted samples from the same patient. Diversity changes from C1D1 to C4D1 were tested in paired samples using Wilcoxon tests. TCRdb took this table from immuneACCESS and kept in-frame rearrangements with V and J called. Such tables lack part of the clones; where checked against another copy, unresolved V genes explain under half of the gap, and the rest is unexplained. For V, J and clone size, that table is used; D and trimming come from the DNA. This sample has 20,000 to 25,000 clones in its table, and over 70% of those were observed once. The ten largest make up around 21% of the sample.

The intended sense of this specimen's time point label: cycle 4 day 1 (C4D1), after less than 7 weeks of nivolumab. Every trial patient had relapsed following autologous stem cell transplantation, and prior brentuximab vedotin exposure was what differed among cohorts A, B and C. The trial cohort was composed of around 60 patients with relapsed/refractory classical Hodgkin lymphoma, for whom complete response, partial response or progressive disease was recorded as best overall response. In the multi-cohort phase II CheckMate 205 trial, trial patients received single-agent nivolumab. An independent review committee assessed best overall response by applying the 2007 International Working Group response criteria. Trial PBMCs were collected immediately before nivolumab initiation (C1D1) and during therapy at cycle 2 day 1 and cycle 4 day 1. Peripheral blood was collected in 8 mL Vacutainer Cell Preparation Tubes, from which PBMCs were isolated by centrifugation and then cryopreserved.

From the germline V gene, CDR1 is WSHSY and CDR2 is SAAADI. The CDR3 runs 15 amino acids, cysteine and phenylalanine included. Just the 45-base CDR3 DNA is kept, in frame starting at base 1. The germline V end is reduced by 0 bases and the J end by 11 bases; junction bases left unmatched: 9. These data originate in a study of PD-1 blockade in classical Hodgkin lymphoma (dated by TCRdb to 2020 to 2021). Concerning the study at large: Nivolumab dosing was 3 mg/kg intravenously every 2 weeks, continuing until either disease progression or unacceptable toxicity. A peripheral blood immune signature of response to PD-1 blockade in classical Hodgkin lymphoma was defined using TCR beta sequencing and CyTOF. Study-wide conclusions, independent of this receptor: CD4+ but not CD8+ TCR diversity rose significantly by C4D1 (p=0.0027 vs p=0.16), most apparent in complete responders (p=0.02). Baseline TCR diversity was reported as lower in newly diagnosed patients than in healthy donors, and lower still in relapsed/refractory patients. Only a single clinical trial cohort was studied, and what caused the repertoire differences, possibly disease activity or prior therapy, remained undefined. Lower diversity was seen in patients whose nivolumab began less than 1 year after ASCT, and these patients were left out of later analyses so that immune reconstitution would not confound the results. Baseline diversity similar to that of newly diagnosed patients was observed in trial patients achieving complete response, whereas significantly lower diversity was observed in partial responders and progressors.

The sample consisted of peripheral blood mononuclear cells (PBMCs), taken before the fourth cycle of nivolumab. The source of this sequence is a human donor with classical Hodgkin lymphoma. The sequence links TRBV10-2 to TRBJ1-4; 7 of the junction bases match TRBD1. CDR3 protein: CASSESPGGIEKLFF. In nucleotide form, the sequence is TGCGCCAGCAGTGAGTCGCCAGGGGGGATTGAGAAACTGTTTTTT.